The entry below gives a single TCR beta chain sequence along with its context. Its specificity is not known. Samples were taken several times over chemoradiotherapy. Generated by immunoSEQ multiplex PCR, the TCRdb table keeps only in-frame clones and is missing some. The data show approximately 12,000 clones, roughly 92% seen once. These data belong to a study of chemoradiotherapy in HPV16-positive cancers. As for the study in general: A couple of HPV16-positive patients' cells yielded candidate HPV-specific clones and common motifs. General study findings and limits: During treatment, candidate HPV-specific clones and E7-related motifs expanded in tumor.

Per germline, CDR1 LNHDA and CDR2 SQIVND (reference sequence). V was pared by 6 bases and J by 5 bases, with 10 bases between. This CDR3 is built from 12 residues. This receptor was identified in a human donor with HPV-associated anogenital cancer. The starting material was blood, obtained from a patient who underwent chemoradiotherapy. This chain links TRBV19 with TRBJ1-1, with D maybe TRBD1 (6 bases). The CDR3 is CASRTGWTEAFF. CDR3 sequence (DNA): TGTGCCAGTAGGACAGGTTGGACTGAAGCTTTCTTT.